Presented here are 17 T cell receptor beta chains from one specimen sequenced in a study of T cell repertoires in cytomegalovirus infection. TCRdb ran MiXCR on the reads and lists one entry per CDR3 protein. Here the sample spans approximately 750,000 distinct CDR3 sequences, 35% being singletons. Sequencing input: PBMCs. These receptor sequences come from a human donor in good health (CMV status not recorded). Some clones in this sample may be carry-over from other donors' samples.

The rearrangement uses TRBV7-3 and TRBJ2-3, with a weak D call TRBD2 (6 bases). This CDR3 has 15 amino acids. Trimming cost V 5 bases and J 4 bases, with 16 bases left between them. Germline values: CDR1 SGHTA, CDR2 FQGTGA. Written as DNA, the CDR3 is TGTGCCAGCAGCCCCATAGCGGATCCCTCAGATACGCAGTATTTT. Translating it yields CASSPIADPSDTQYF.

This chain connects TRBV11-2 to TRBJ2-1; 8 bases agree with TRBD2. Germline assignment: CDR1 SGHAT and CDR2 FQNNGV. The V gene end was trimmed by 3 bases and the J gene end by 4 bases; junction bases not matched to a gene: 11. The CDR3 is 17 residues long. This CDR3 is CASSFTRGAGAYNEQFF. The DNA for the CDR3 is TGTGCCAGCAGCTTCACCAGAGGAGCGGGGGCTTACAATGAGCAGTTCTTC.

This clonotype was seen at least ten times. This rearrangement joins TRBV6-4 to TRBJ2-1; 11 bases are shared with TRBD2. The germline gives CDR1 MRHNA, CDR2 SNTAGT. The CDR3 covers 14 residues. J gave up 8 bases and V 2 bases, and 2 bases lay outside the gene matches. CDR3 sequence (DNA): TGTGCCAGCAGTGACGGGACTAGCGGCTATGAGCAGTTCTTC. Its protein is CASSDGTSGYEQFF.

This chain links TRBV6-1 with TRBJ2-7; 11 bases map to TRBD2. There are 14 residues in the CDR3. Looked up from germline, CDR1 is MNHNS and CDR2 is SASEGT. The V gene end was trimmed by 10 bases and the J gene end by 3 bases; junction bases not matched to a gene: 8. The CDR3 nucleotides read TGTGCCACCCGACCGGGACTAGCGGTCTACGAGCAGTACTTC. Protein sequence: CATRPGLAVYEQYF.

About this clonotype itself: The CDR3 does not end in the conserved phenylalanine or tryptophan, so this is likely a read error. The chain combines TRBV7-9 with TRBJ1-1, with 7 bases that match TRBD1. The V segment lost 1 base and the J segment 8 bases; nucleotides outside the gene matches: 13. The germline gives CDR1 SEHNR, CDR2 FQNEAQ (reference sequence). The length of the CDR3 is 16 residues. The DNA for the CDR3 is TGTGCCAGCAGCTTAGGCCAGGGGGGGCCCGGCACGGAAGCTTTCTGT. Translated, it gives CASSLGQGGPGTEAFC.

This chain joins TRBV28 and TRBJ2-4; D is undetermined. This CDR3 is 14 amino acids long. Germline V gene data show CDR1 as MDHEN and CDR2 as SYDVKM. Between the trimmed V and J ends, which lost 1 base and 1 base, there was a span of 5 bases. The CDR3 DNA reads as TGTGCCAGCAGTTTATCGTTCGCCAAAAACATTCAGTACTTC. This gives the protein CASSLSFAKNIQYF.

Turning to this clonotype: A junction boundary mismatches the germline segment, possibly from a read error. The chain carries TRBV5-5 and TRBJ1-1; TRBD1 matches at 7 bases. This CDR3 contains 15 residues. The V gene's germline CDR1 is SGHKS and CDR2 YYEKEE (reference sequence). The CDR3 DNA follows: TGTGCCAGCACCTTGTGGGACAGTACGAACACTGAAGCTTTCTTT. It translates to CASTLWDSTNTEAFF.

The genes are TRBV27 and TRBJ2-7; possible D gene TRBD2, 5 bases. V was clipped by 0 bases and J by 3 bases, with 15 bases between them. Germline lookup yields CDR1 MNHEY and CDR2 SMNVEV (reference sequence). The CDR3 totals 16 residues. The CDR3 coding sequence is TGTGCCAGCAGTTTATCTCGAGGGTCGGTTCACTACGAGCAGTACTTC. It specifies CASSLSRGSVHYEQYF.

This clonotype was observed many times. The rearrangement links TRBV7-8 to TRBJ2-5; 10 bases align to TRBD2. The J segment lost 5 bases and the V segment lost 5 bases, leaving 14 bases of the junction unmatched. CDR3 length: 17 residues. CDR1 and CDR2 (germline): SGHVS, FQNEAQ. The CDR3 is CASSPGASGRMVETQYF. The CDR3 nucleotides read TGTGCCAGCAGCCCCGGGGCTAGCGGGAGAATGGTGGAGACCCAGTACTTC.

The V gene is TRBV20-1, the J gene TRBJ2-4; no reliable D call. The CDR3 is 10 amino acids. V was pared by 8 bases and J by 4 bases, with 6 bases between. CDR1 is DFQATT and CDR2 is SNEGSKA in the germline V gene (reference sequence). The CDR3 DNA is TGCAGTCTCCCAAAAAACATTCAGTACTTC. It translates to CSLPKNIQYF.

With regard to this clonotype: A read error may be the cause here, since a much bigger clone is one base away. This chain uses TRBV7-2 with TRBJ2-3; no definite D call. V shed 4 bases and J shed 2 bases, with 19 bases lying between them. Germline-derived CDR1 and CDR2 are SGHTA and FQGNSA. CDR3 length: 17 amino acids. For the CDR3, the DNA is TGTACCAGCAGCTCCGCGACGGGTCCTCAAAACACAGATACGCAGTATTTT. Its translation: CTSSSATGPQNTDTQYF.

This sequence joins TRBV7-2 and TRBJ2-1, with a tentative D call TRBD2 (6 bases). V was trimmed by 3 bases and J by 3 bases, leaving 15 bases between them. The CDR3 runs to 16 residues. Germline V gives CDR1 SGHTA, CDR2 FQGNSA. The CDR3 DNA sequence: TGTGCCAGCAGCTTGTCGGGACTCCCAATCTACAATGAGCAGTTCTTC. It is translated as CASSLSGLPIYNEQFF. The variable domain in full, with the rest retrieved from reference TRBV7-2 and TRBJ2-1, is GAGVSQSPSNKVTEKGKDVELRCDPISGHTALYWYRQSLGQGLEFLIYFQGNSAPDKSGLPSDRFSAERTGGSVSTLTIQRTQQEDSAVYLCASSLSGLPIYNEQFFGPGTRLTVL.

This clonotype appeared once. The chain uses TRBV5-1 and TRBJ2-3, with 9 nucleotides matching TRBD2. The CDR3 runs to 14 residues. CDR1 and CDR2 from the germline V gene are SGHRS and YFSETQ. V was clipped by 6 bases and J by 5 bases; unmatched bases: 7. The CDR3 DNA reads TGCGCCAGCAAGGCTAGCGGGGTTGAAGATACGCAGTATTTT. Translation: CASKASGVEDTQYF.

This rearrangement joins TRBV10-2 to TRBJ1-1, with TRBD1 matching over 7 bases. The CDR3 contains 14 residues. J lost 2 bases, V lost 6 bases, and 6 bases had no gene match. CDR1 and CDR2 (germline): WSHSY, SAAADI. The CDR3 nucleotides read TGCGCCAGCAGAGACAGGGCGAAAAACACTGAAGCTTTCTTT. It codes for CASRDRAKNTEAFF.

This clonotype appeared many times. The CDR3 spells CASSPPPLNEQYF. In nucleotides, the CDR3 is TGTGCCAGCAGTCCCCCCCCTCTGAACGAGCAGTACTTC. This chain joins TRBV28 and TRBJ2-7; D remains unclear. CDR1 MDHEN and CDR2 SYDVKM come from the germline V gene. V was trimmed by 5 bases and J by 5 bases, leaving 13 bases between them. The CDR3 covers 13 residues.

In this sample, this clonotype turned up many times. The J gene is TRBJ1-1, the V gene TRBV7-2; 10 positions match TRBD1. The V segment lost 8 bases and the J segment 10 bases; nucleotides outside the gene matches: 10. The germline V gene encodes CDR1 SGHTA and CDR2 FQGNSA. The CDR3 is 13 residues long. In DNA, the CDR3 is TGTGCCAGCGCCCCCCCGGGACAGGGGAGAGCTTTCTTT. This encodes CASAPPGQGRAFF.

This clonotype was picked up many times. This rearrangement joins TRBV7-2 to TRBJ1-2; D is unresolved. Trimming cost V 5 bases and J 8 bases, with 12 bases left between them. The CDR3 contains 12 residues. Germline CDR1 and CDR2: SGHTA and FQGNSA. The CDR3 DNA follows: TGTGCCAGCAGCCCCAGACGTGGCGGCTACACCTTC. Translated: CASSPRRGGYTF.